This T cell receptor beta chain stems from a study of blood T cell repertoires in COVID-19 (dated by TCRdb to the early 2020s). About the study as a whole: Collaborator samples came from the United States, Italy and Spain and covered acute and convalescent phases of COVID-19. The material from the prospective study consisted of cDNA or gDNA derived from T cells, B-cell-depleted T cells, or PBMCs. Subjects who had been exposed to COVID-19, were actively infected with it, or had recovered from it provided the deeply sampled blood TCRbeta repertoires that made up the dataset. The repertoires were released in a freely available public database intended as a resource for research on the immune response to SARS-CoV-2. The samples were drawn from two sources: the first 160 participants of the ongoing ImmuneRACE study, and about 1,300 subjects contributed by 6 global collaborators. A de-identified subject ID, COVID-19 status, age in years and sex were almost always included in the sample metadata. Where available, HLA class I and class II types were obtained from metadata supplied by the sample provider rather than from assay-based typing. What the authors observed across the whole study: The quantity of clinical and demographic metadata differed by source and by participant and was supplied without curation.

About this clone: Its specific antigen is unknown. No quality values exist for individual bases; no much larger clone is one base distant.

There are 16 amino acids in the CDR3, from cysteine to phenylalanine inclusive. Only CDR3 DNA remains: 48 bases, in frame from the first base. Based on the germline V gene (reference sequence), the CDR1 and CDR2 sequences are LNHNV and YYDKDF. V is pruned by 2 bases and J by 3 bases, leaving 4 bases of the junction without a gene match. The immunoSEQ Assay, a bias-controlled multiplex PCR, was used to amplify TCRbeta CDR3 regions from genomic DNA. The original pipeline was this. Within the assay, amplification of reference gene primers was used to estimate how many nucleated cells each sample contained. To quantify the absolute abundance of each unique TCRbeta CDR3 rearrangement, sequence reads were collapsed and filtered. For each sample, productive Simpson clonality was calculated as the square root of Simpson's diversity index across productive rearrangements. TCRdb mirrors the immuneACCESS table, restricted to in-frame sequences. Some clones are absent from its copies; in checked studies, under half trace to an unresolved V gene, and the reason for the others is unknown. That table gives V, J and clone size, and the DNA gave D and trimming. Here the sample has about 200,000 clones; about nine tenths occur a single time. The top ten clonotypes cover 6.7% of the sample.

Whole blood was collected in K2EDTA tubes by collaborating institutions according to the institutions' own protocols. For TCRbeta analysis, collaborator samples were shipped as frozen whole blood, as isolated PBMCs, or as DNA extracted from either sample type. The sequence links TRBV15 to TRBJ2-2, and 9 bases in between align with TRBD1. This TCR came from a man aged 40-49 years with acute or convalescent COVID-19. Sequencing was carried out using peripheral blood. The DNA sequence reads TGTGCCACCAGCAGAACACAGGGGGCTCACACCGGGGAGCTGTTTTTT. Its translation is CATSRTQGAHTGELFF.